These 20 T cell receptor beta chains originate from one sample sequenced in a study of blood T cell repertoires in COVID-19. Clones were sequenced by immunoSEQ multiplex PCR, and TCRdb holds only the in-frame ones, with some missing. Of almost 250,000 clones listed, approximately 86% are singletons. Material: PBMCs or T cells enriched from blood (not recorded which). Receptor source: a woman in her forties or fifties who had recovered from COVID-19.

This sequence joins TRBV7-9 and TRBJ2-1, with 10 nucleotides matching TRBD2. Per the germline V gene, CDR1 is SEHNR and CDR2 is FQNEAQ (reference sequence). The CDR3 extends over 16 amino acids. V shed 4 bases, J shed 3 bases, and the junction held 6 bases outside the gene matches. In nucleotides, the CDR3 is TGTGCCAGCAGCTCCCTAGCGGGAGCCAACTACAATGAGCAGTTCTTC. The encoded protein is CASSSLAGANYNEQFF. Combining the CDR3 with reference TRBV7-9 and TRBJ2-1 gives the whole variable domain DTGVSQNPRHKITKRGQNVTFRCDPISEHNRLYWYRQTLGQGPEFLTYFQNEAQLEKSRLLSDRFSAERPKGSFSTLEIQRTEQGDSAMYLCASSSLAGANYNEQFFGPGTRLTVL.

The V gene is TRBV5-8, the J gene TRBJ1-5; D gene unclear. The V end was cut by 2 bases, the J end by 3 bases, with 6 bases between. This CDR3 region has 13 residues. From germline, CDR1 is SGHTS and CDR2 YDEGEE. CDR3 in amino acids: CASSFRDNQPQHF. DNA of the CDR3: TGTGCCAGCAGCTTTCGGGACAATCAGCCCCAGCATTTT.

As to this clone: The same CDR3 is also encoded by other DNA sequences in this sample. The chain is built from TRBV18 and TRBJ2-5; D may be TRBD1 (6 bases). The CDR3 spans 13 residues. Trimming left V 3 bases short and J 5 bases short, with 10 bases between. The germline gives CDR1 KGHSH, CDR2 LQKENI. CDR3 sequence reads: CASSPTGEETQYF. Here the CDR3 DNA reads TGTGCCAGCTCACCGACAGGAGAGGAGACCCAGTACTTC.

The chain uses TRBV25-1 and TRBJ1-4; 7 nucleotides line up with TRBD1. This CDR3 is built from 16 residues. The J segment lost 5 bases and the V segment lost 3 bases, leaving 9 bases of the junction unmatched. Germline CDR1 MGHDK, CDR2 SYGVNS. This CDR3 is CASSDSISGGNEKLFF. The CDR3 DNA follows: TGTGCCAGCAGTGACTCCATCTCAGGGGGGAATGAAAAACTGTTTTTT.

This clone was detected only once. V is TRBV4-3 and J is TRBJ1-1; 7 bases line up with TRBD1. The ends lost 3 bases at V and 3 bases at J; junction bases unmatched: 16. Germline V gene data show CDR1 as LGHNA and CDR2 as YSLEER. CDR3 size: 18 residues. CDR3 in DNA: TGCGCCAGCAGCCATGAATCCTCCGAAGACAGGGTGGACACTGAAGCTTTCTTT. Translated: CASSHESSEDRVDTEAFF.

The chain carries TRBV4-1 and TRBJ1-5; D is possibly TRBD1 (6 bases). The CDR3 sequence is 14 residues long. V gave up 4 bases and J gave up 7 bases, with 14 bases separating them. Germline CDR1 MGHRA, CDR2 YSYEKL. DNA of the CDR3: TGCGCCAGCAGCCCGCGACAGGTTGTGCAGCCCCAGCATTTT. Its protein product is CASSPRQVVQPQHF.

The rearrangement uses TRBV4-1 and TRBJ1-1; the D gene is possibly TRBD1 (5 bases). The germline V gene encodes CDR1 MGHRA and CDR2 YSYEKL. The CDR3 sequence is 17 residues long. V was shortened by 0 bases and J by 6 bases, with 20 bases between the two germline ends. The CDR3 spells CASSQDRRGMVQAEAFF. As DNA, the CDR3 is TGCGCCAGCAGCCAAGATCGACGGGGGATGGTTCAGGCTGAAGCTTTCTTT.

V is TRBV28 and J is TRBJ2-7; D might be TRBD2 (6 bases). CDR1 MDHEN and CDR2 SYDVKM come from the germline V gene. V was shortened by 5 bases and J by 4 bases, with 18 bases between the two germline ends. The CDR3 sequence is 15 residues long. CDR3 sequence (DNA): TGTGCCAGCAGTGCCGGTGGGAGCGGAGGGTACGAGCAGTACTTC. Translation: CASSAGGSGGYEQYF.

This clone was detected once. CDR3 in DNA: TGTGCCAGCAGCCGATCTACGGGACAGTCCGCTGGGGCCAACGTCCTGACTTTC. Translation gives CASSRSTGQSAGANVLTF. This chain connects TRBV7-9 to TRBJ2-6; 7 bases line up with TRBD1. V was pared by 5 bases and J by 2 bases, with 12 bases of the junction left unmatched. Germline CDR1 and CDR2: SEHNR and FQNEAQ (reference sequence). This CDR3 is 18 amino acids long.

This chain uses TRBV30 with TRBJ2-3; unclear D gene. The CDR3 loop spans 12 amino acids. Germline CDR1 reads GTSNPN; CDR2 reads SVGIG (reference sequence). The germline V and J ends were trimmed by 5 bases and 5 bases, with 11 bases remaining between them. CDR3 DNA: TGTGCCTGGTCCCCAGTATTAGATACGCAGTATTTT. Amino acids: CAWSPVLDTQYF.

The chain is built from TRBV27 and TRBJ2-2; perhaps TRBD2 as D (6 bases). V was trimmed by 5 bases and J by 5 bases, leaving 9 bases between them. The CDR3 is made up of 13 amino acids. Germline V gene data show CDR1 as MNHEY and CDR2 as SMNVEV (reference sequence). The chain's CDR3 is CASSPRETGELFF. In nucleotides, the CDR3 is TGTGCCAGCAGTCCCCGGGAGACCGGGGAGCTGTTTTTT.

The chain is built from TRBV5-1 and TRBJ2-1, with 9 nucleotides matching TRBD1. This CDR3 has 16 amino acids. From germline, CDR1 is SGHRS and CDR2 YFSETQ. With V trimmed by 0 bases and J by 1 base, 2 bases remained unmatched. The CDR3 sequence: CASSLAGQGSYNEQFF. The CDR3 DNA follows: TGCGCCAGCAGCTTGGCGGGACAGGGATCCTACAATGAGCAGTTCTTC. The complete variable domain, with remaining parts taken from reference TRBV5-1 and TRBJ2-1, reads KAGVTQTPRYLIKTRGQQVTLSCSPISGHRSVSWYQQTPGQGLQFLFEYFSETQRNKGNFPGRFSGRQFSNSRSEMNVSTLELGDSALYLCASSLAGQGSYNEQFFGPGTRLTVL.

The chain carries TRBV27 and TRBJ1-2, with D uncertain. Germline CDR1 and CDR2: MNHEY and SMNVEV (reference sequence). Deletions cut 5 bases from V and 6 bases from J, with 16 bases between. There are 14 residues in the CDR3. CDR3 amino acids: CASSPPIDTDGYTF. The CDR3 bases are TGTGCCAGCAGTCCGCCGATAGACACGGATGGCTACACCTTC.

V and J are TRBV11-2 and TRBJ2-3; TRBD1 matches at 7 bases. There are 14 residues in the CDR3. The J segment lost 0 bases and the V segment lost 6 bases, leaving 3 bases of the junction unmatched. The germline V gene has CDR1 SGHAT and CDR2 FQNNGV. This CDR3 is CASRWTGSTDTQYF. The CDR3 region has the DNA TGTGCCAGCAGGTGGACAGGAAGCACAGATACGCAGTATTTT.

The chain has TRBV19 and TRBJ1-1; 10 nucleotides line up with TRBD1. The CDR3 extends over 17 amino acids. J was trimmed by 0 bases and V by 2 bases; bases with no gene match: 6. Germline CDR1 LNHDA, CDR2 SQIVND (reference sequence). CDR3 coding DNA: TGTGCCAGTAGTATACAAGAGACAGGGGGCATGAACACTGAAGCTTTCTTT. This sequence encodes CASSIQETGGMNTEAFF.

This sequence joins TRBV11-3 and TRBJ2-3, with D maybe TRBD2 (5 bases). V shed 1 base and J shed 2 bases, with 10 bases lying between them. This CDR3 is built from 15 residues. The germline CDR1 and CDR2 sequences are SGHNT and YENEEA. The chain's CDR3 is CASSLVYGNTDTQYF. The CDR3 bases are TGTGCCAGCAGCTTAGTGTACGGGAACACAGATACGCAGTATTTT.

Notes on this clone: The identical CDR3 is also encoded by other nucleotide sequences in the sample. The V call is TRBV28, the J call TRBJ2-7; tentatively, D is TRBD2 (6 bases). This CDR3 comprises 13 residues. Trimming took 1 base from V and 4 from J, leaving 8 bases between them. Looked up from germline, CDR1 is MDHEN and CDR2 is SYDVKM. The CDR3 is CASSLFRGYEQYF. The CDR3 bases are TGTGCCAGCAGTTTATTCCGGGGGTACGAGCAGTACTTC. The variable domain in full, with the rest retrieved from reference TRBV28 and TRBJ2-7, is DVKVTQSSRYLVKRTGEKVFLECVQDMDHENMFWYRQDPGLGLRLIYFSYDVKMKEKGDIPEGYSVSREKKERFSLILESASTNQTSMYLCASSLFRGYEQYFGPGTRLTVT.

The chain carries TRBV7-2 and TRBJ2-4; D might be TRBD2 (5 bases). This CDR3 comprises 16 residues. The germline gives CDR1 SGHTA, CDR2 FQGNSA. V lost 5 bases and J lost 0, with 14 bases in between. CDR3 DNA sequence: TGTGCCAGCAGCCCCGCGGAGGTGCTAGCCAAAAACATTCAGTACTTC. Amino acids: CASSPAEVLAKNIQYF.

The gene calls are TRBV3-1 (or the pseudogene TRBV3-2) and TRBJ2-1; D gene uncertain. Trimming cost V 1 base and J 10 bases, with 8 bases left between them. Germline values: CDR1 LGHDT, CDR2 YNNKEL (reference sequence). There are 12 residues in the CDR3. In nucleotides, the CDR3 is TGTGCCAGCAGCCAAGTTGGTACAGAGCAGTTCTTC. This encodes CASSQVGTEQFF.

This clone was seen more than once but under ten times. The CDR3 DNA reads as TGTGCCAGCAGCTTCCCGGGGGGGGGCTATGGCTACACCTTC. Its translation is CASSFPGGGYGYTF. The chain links TRBV7-2 to TRBJ1-2, with a possible D match to TRBD1 (5 bases). This CDR3 has 14 amino acids. Germline CDR1 reads SGHTA; CDR2 reads FQGNSA. V lost 3 bases and J 4 bases, leaving 12 bases between the germline ends.